This T cell receptor beta chain was identified during a study of cytomegalovirus exposure and HLA in healthy donors. CDR1 and CDR2 from the germline V gene are PRHDT and FYEKMQ (reference sequence). The CDR3 totals 13 residues. The V segment lost 7 bases and the J segment 2 bases; nucleotides outside the gene matches: 4. Details on this clone: Antigen unknown.

Each of the donors was a healthy bone marrow donor. PCR amplification relied on 60 Vbeta primers (plus 13 Jbeta primers). Assay used: immunoSEQ multiplex PCR; TCRdb lists only in-frame clones, some missing. The data hold some 130,000 clones, with roughly 85% observed a single time. Overall study findings and caveats: The majority of TCR sequences were rare, yet some public TCRs appeared in many donors. An analysis done earlier found most TCR beta V segments productive about 87% or about 30% of the time.

Sample: PBMCs. The receptor comes from a man in his forties in good health and CMV-seropositive. The V gene is TRBV13, the J gene TRBJ2-5; 7 nucleotides align to TRBD2. The CDR3 protein is CASTRGDQETQYF. In nucleotides, the CDR3 is TGTGCCAGCACCCGGGGGGATCAAGAGACCCAGTACTTC.